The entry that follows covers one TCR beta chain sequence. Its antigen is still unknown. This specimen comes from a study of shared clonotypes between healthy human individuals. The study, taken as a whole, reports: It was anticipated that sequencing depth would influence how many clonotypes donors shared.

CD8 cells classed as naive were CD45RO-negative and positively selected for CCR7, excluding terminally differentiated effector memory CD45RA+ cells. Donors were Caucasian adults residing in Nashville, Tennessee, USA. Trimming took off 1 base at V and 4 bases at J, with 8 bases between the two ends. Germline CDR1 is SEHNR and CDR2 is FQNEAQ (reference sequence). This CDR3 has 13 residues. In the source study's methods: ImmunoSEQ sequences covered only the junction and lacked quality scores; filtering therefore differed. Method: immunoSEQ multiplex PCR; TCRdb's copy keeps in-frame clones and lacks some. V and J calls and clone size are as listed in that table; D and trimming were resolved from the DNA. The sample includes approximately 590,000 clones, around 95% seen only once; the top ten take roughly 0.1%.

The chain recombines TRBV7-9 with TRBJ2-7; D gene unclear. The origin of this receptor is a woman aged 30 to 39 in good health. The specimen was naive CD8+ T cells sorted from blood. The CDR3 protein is CASSLDLWYEQYF. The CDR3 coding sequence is TGTGCCAGCAGCTTAGATTTATGGTACGAGCAGTACTTC.